The text below deals with one T cell receptor beta chain. What it binds is unknown. The data stem from a study of T cell responses to AZD1222 COVID-19 vaccine. Broader study findings: The peak T cell response came first, and repertoires were sampled only after it. Epitopes outside B.1.351 and B.1.1.7 mutated regions reportedly drew nearly half of spike TCRs. After two AZD1222 doses, spike-specific TCR breadth and depth rose versus day 0. Among the donors, most were white British and more were female, and clonal diversity was possibly underestimated.

Generated by immunoSEQ multiplex PCR, the TCRdb table keeps only in-frame clones and is missing some. Its table records over 120,000 clones. This receptor was taken from an adult in good health. Sequencing input: peripheral blood.

The CDR3 spells CASSLRQDRGSYGYTF. CDR3 sequence (DNA): TGTGCCAGCAGTCTCAGGCAGGACAGGGGTAGCTATGGCTACACCTTC. The chain recombines TRBV6-6 with TRBJ1-2; 9 nucleotides align to TRBD1. Germline lookup yields CDR1 MNHNY and CDR2 SVGAGI (reference sequence). The V gene end was trimmed by 5 bases and the J gene end by 4 bases; junction bases not matched to a gene: 11. This CDR3 is 16 amino acids long.